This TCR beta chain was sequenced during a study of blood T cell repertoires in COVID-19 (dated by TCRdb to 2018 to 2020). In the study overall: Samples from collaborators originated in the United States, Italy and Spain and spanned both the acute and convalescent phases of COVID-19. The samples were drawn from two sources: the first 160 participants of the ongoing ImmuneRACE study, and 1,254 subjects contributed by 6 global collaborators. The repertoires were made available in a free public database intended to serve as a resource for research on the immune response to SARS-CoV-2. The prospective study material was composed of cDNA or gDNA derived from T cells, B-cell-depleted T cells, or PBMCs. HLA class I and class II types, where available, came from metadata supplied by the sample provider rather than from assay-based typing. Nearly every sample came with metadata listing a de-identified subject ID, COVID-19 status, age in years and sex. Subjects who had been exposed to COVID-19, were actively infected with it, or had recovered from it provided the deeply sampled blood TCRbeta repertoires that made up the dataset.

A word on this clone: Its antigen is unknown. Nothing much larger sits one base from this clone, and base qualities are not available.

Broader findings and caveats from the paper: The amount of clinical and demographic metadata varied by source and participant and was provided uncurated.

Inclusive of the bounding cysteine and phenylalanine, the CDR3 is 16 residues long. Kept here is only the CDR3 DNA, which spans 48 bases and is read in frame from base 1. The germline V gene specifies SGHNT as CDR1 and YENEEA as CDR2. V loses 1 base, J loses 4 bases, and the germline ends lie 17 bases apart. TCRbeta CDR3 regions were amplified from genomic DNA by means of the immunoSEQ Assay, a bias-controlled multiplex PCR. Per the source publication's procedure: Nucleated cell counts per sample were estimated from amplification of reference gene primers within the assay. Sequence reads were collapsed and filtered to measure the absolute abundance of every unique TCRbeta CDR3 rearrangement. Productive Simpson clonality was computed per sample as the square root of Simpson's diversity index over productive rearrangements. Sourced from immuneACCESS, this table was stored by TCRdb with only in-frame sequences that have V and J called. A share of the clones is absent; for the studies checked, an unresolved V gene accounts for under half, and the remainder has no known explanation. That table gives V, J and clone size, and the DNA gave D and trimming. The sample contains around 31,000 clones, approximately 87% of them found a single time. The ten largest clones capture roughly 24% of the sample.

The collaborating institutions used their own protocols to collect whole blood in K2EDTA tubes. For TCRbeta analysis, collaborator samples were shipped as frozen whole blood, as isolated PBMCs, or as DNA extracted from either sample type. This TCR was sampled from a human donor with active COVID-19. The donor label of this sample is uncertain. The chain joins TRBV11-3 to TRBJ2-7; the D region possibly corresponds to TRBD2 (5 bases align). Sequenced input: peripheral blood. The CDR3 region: CASSLVASTSTYEQYF. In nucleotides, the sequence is TGTGCCAGCAGCTTAGTAGCGTCAACTAGTACTTACGAGCAGTACTTC.